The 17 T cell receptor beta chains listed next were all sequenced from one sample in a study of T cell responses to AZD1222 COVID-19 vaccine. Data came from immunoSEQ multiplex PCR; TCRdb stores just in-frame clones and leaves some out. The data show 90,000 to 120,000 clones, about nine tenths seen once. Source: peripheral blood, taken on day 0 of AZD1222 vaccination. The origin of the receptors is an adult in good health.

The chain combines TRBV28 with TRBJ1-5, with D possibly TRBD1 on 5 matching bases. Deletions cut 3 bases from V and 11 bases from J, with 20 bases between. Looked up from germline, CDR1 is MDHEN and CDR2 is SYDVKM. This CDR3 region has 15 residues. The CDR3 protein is CASSLPNVRERAQHF. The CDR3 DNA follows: TGTGCCAGCAGTTTGCCCAACGTCAGGGAAAGGGCCCAGCATTTT.

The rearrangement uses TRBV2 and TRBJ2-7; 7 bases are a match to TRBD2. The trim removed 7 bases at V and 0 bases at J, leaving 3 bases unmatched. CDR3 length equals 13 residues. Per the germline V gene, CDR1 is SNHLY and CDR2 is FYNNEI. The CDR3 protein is CASKAGDSYEQYF. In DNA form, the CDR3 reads TGTGCCAGCAAGGCGGGGGACTCCTACGAGCAGTACTTC.

The CDR3 DNA reads TGTGCCAGCCGCGCTACTAGCGGGAGGATCGCAGATACGCAGTATTTT. As protein: CASRATSGRIADTQYF. The chain combines TRBV19 with TRBJ2-3; 12 nucleotides match TRBD2. The ends lost 9 bases at V and 4 bases at J; junction bases unmatched: 11. CDR3 length: 16 amino acids. Germline V CDR1 and CDR2: LNHDA, SQIVND (reference sequence).

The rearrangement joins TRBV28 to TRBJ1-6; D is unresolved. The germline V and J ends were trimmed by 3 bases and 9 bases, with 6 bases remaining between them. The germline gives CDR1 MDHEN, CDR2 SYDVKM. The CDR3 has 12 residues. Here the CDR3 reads CASSFSSSPLHF. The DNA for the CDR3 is TGTGCCAGCAGTTTTTCTAGTTCACCCCTCCACTTT.

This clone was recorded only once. CDR3: CASSPTPGYSTYEQYF. DNA for the CDR3: TGTGCCAGCTCACCAACACCGGGGTACAGTACCTACGAGCAGTACTTC. This chain joins TRBV18 and TRBJ2-7; TRBD2 is a possible D gene (5 bases). Trimming removed 2 bases at V and 2 bases at J, with 16 bases between. CDR1 and CDR2 from the germline V gene are KGHSH and LQKENI. This CDR3 has 16 residues.

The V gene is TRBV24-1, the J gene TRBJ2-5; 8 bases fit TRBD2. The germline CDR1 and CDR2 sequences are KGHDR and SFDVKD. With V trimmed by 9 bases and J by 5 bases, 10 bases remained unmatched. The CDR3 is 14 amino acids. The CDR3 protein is CATSGGRVGETQYF. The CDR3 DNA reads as TGTGCCACCTCGGGAGGGCGAGTGGGTGAGACCCAGTACTTC.

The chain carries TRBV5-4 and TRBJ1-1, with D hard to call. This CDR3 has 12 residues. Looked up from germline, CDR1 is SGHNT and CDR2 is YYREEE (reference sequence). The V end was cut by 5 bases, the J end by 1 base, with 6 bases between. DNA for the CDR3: TGTGCCAGCAGATCAGGGAACACTGAAGCTTTCTTT. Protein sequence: CASRSGNTEAFF.

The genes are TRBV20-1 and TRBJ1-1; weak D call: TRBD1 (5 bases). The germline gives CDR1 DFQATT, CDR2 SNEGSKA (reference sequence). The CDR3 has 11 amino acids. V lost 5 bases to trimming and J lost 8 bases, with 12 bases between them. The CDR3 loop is CSAFTGAEAFF. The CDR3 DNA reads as TGCAGTGCTTTTACCGGGGCCGAAGCTTTCTTT.

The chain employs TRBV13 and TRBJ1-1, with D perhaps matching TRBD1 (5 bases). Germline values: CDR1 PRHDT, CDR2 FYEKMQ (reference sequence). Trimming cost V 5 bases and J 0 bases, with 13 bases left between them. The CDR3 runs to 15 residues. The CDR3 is CASSPSGLVNTEAFF. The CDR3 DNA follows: TGTGCCAGCAGCCCCTCGGGGCTGGTGAACACTGAAGCTTTCTTT.

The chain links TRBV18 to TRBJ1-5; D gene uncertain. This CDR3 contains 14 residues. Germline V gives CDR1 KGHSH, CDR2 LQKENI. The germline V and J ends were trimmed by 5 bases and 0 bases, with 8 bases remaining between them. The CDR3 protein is CASSREGSNQPQHF. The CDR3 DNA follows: TGTGCCAGCTCAAGGGAGGGTAGCAATCAGCCCCAGCATTTT.

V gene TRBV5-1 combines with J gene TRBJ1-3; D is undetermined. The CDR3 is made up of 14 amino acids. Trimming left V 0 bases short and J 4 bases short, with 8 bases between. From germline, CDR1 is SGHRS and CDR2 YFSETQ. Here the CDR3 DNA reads TGCGCCAGCAGCTTGGGAGAATTCGGAAACACCATATATTTT. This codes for CASSLGEFGNTIYF.

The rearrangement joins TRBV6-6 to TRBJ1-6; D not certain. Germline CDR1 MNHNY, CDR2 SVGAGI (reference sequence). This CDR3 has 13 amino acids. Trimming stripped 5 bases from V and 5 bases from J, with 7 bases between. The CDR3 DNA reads TGTGCCAGCAGTCACCCCAATAATTCACCCCTCCACTTT. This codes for CASSHPNNSPLHF.

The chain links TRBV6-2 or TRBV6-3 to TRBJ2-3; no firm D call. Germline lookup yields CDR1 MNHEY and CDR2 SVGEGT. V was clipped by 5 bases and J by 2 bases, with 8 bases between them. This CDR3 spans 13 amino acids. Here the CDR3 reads CASSRQNTDTQYF. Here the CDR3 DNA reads TGTGCCAGCAGTCGGCAGAACACAGATACGCAGTATTTT.

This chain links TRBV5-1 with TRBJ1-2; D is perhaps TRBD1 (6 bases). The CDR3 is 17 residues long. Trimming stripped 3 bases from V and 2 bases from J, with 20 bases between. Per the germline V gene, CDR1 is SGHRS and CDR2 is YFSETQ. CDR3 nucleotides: TGCGCCAGCAGCTACAGGGACCCCCTATATGACAACTATGGCTACACCTTC. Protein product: CASSYRDPLYDNYGYTF.

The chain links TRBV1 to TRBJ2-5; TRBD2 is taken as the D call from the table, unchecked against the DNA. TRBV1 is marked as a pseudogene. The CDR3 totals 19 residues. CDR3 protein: CTSSQPGLAGGRKWETQYF. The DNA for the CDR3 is TGCACCAGCAGCCAACCGGGACTAGCGGGAGGCCGTAAGTGGGAGACCCAGTACTTC.

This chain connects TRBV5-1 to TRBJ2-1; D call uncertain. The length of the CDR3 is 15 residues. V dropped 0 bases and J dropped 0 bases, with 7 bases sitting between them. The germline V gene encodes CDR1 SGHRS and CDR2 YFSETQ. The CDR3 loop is CASSLGGTSYNEQFF. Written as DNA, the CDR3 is TGCGCCAGCAGCTTGGGCGGAACCTCCTACAATGAGCAGTTCTTC.

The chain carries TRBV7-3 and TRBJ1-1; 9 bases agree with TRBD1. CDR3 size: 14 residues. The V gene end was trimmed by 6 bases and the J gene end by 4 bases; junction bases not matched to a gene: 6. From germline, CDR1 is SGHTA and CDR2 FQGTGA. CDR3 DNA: TGTGCCAGCAGGGACAGGGGCTCGAGCACTGAAGCTTTCTTT. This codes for CASRDRGSSTEAFF.